This TCR beta chain is drawn from a study of OX40 agonist ivuxolimab in advanced cancers. The germline gives CDR1 MNHEY, CDR2 SVGAGI. The CDR3 covers 14 residues. V was shortened by 0 bases and J by 8 bases, with 10 bases between the two germline ends. Produced via immunoSEQ multiplex PCR; TCRdb's table is partial and in-frame only. The repertoire consists of roughly 20,000 clones, with approximately 89% occurring once and the leading ten covering 15% to 20%. The chain employs TRBV6-5 and TRBJ2-2, with D uncertain. The clonotype comes from an adult with an advanced solid tumor such as melanoma, head and neck, liver or kidney cancer. The sequencing used CD4+ or CD8+ T cells sorted from blood, collected in a trial of the OX40 agonist ivuxolimab. CDR3 DNA: TGTGCCAGCAGTTACTCGAGTAGTGCGGGGGAGCTGTTTTTT. It is translated as CASSYSSSAGELFF.